This T cell receptor beta chain was recorded in a study of CD8+ T cells in alopecia areata (dated by TCRdb to the late 2010s). Turning to the overall study: Treated patients were enrolled in an open-label pilot trial of oral tofacitinib, 5 to 10 mg twice daily, for moderate-to-severe alopecia areata. In treated patients, disease severity was measured using the SALT score, which gives the percentage of scalp surface area affected. Biopsies were taken from tofacitinib-treated patients at baseline and at 4 and 24 weeks of treatment, and a later scalp biopsy was taken in several of the tofacitinib-treated patients. RNA was extracted with the PAXgene miRNA kit for fixed scalp, the miRNeasy kit for PBMCs, and the RNeasy kit for mouse skin. To study T cell clonal expansion in alopecia areata, the researchers applied high-throughput TCRbeta sequencing to both the C3H/HeJ mouse model and human patients. Scalp clonality was compared among normal scalp (n=4), patchy alopecia areata scalp (n=8), and alopecia totalis/universalis scalp (n=8). On the human side, TCRbeta sequencing was run on scalp tissue and on sorted CD4+ and CD8+ peripheral blood T cells from healthy controls and from alopecia areata patients with either patchy or totalis/universalis disease. Tofacitinib was administered for 6 to 18 months, and 6 months of follow-up off drug were then conducted to assess delayed response and recurrence. Amplification of TCRbeta CDR3 regions was done by immunoSEQ multiplex PCR using 35 Vbeta forward primers and 13 Jbeta reverse primers. On the study overall, not on this receptor specifically: Unlike mouse skin, which is dominated by gammadelta T cells, normal human skin has resident alphabeta T cells that are also sequenced, and this complicates analysis of the scalp TCR repertoire. The treated cohort was small, with a single nonresponder, so links between baseline CD8+ expansion and response need larger studies. Shared TCR sequences between patients were less evident than in mice, which may be partly attributable to HLA diversity in the patient population. Compared with normal scalp, lesional scalp, particularly in alopecia totalis/universalis, had higher clonality and more expanded CD8+ clones, which suggests antigenic drive. During tofacitinib treatment, many expanded lesional clones remained in scalp and blood, and this persistence may partly explain relapse after treatment is stopped. With tofacitinib, both scalp clonality and the number of expanded CD8+ clones among the top 100 scalp clones went down significantly.

The library was made by the immunoSEQ multiplex PCR assay. RNA was extracted from all samples and reverse transcribed into cDNA as template for TCR sequencing. First-strand cDNA was synthesized with SuperScript III using a 2:1 mix of oligo-dT and random hexamers. A synthetic immune receptor repertoire was used to measure amplification bias, and any remaining bias was corrected computationally. As for how the authors treated the data: Raw reads were preprocessed to remove errors, and CDR3 was defined by IMGT conventions from the conserved cysteine to phenylalanine. Clonality was computed as 1 minus the Shannon entropy, with the entropy normalized by log2 of the number of productive unique TCRs. Whether each scalp clone was CD4 or CD8 was inferred by checking scalp TCRbeta sequences against the CD4 and CD8 repertoires from sorted blood. As stored in TCRdb, this immuneACCESS dataset retains in-frame rearrangements with V and J assigned. A fraction of the clones does not appear; measured against another copy, unresolved V genes explain less than half of the discrepancy, and the remainder lacks a known reason. V and J calls and clone size follow that table, whereas D and trimming were derived from the DNA. The sample table contains about 190,000 clones; only one count was recorded for roughly three fifths of them. About 0.69% of the sample is held by the ten biggest clonotypes.

CDR1 SGHAT and CDR2 FQNNGV are derived from the germline V gene. The CDR3 runs 14 residues from the cysteine to the phenylalanine. Kept here is only the CDR3 DNA, which spans 42 bases and is read in frame from base 1. The V and J ends are trimmed by 2 bases and 2 bases, leaving 8 bases between them. In the paper's terms, the time point label means: less than five weeks on oral tofacitinib. The intended sense of this specimen's treatment or condition label: oral pan-JAK inhibitor, 5-10 mg twice daily. Lesional scalp punch biopsies and peripheral blood were obtained from alopecia areata patients. After PBMCs were isolated by density centrifugation and stained for CD3, CD4 and CD8, a FACSAria was used to sort CD4+ and CD8+ T cells. In regard to this clone: Its antigen remains undetermined. The record has no base qualities; no much larger clone is one base away.

Specimen: CD4+ T cells sorted from blood, collected at week 4, from a patient treated with tofacitinib. The rearrangement joined TRBV11-2 to TRBJ2-3; the D gene may be TRBD1 or TRBD2, since each aligns over 5 bases. The clonotype comes from a human donor with alopecia areata. The CDR3 amino acid sequence is: CASSLWGNTDTQYF. The nucleotides are TGTGCCAGCAGCTTATGGGGGAACACAGATACGCAGTATTTT.